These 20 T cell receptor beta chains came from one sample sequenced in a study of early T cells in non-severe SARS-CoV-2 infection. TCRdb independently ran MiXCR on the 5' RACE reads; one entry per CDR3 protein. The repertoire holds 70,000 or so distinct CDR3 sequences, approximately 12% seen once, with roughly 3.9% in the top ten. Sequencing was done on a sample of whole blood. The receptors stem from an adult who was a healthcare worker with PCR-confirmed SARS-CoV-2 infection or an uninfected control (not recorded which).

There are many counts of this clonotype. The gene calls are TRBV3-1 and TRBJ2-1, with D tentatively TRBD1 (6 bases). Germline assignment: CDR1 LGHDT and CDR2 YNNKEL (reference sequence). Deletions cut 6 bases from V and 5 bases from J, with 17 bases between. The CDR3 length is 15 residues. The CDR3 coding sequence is TGTGCCAGCAGGATAACCGGACAGACGAACAATGAGCAGTTCTTC. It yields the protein CASRITGQTNNEQFF.

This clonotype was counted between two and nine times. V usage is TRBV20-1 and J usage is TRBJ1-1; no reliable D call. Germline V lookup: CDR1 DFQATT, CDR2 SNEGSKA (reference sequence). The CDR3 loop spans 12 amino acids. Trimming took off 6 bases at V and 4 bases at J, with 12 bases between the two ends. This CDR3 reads CSAAQGLTEAFF. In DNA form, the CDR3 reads TGCAGTGCCGCACAAGGACTCACTGAAGCTTTCTTT.

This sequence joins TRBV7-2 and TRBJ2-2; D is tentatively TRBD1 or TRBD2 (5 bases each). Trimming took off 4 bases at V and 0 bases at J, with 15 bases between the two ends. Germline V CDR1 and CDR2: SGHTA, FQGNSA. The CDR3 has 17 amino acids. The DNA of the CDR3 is TGTGCCAGCAGCTGGGGGATCACTCCTTCGAACACCGGGGAGCTGTTTTTT. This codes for CASSWGITPSNTGELFF.

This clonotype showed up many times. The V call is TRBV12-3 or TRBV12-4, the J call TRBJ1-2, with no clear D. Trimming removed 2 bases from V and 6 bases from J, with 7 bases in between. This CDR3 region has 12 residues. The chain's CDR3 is CASSLLVNGYTF. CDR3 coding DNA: TGTGCCAGCAGTTTACTAGTTAATGGCTACACCTTC.

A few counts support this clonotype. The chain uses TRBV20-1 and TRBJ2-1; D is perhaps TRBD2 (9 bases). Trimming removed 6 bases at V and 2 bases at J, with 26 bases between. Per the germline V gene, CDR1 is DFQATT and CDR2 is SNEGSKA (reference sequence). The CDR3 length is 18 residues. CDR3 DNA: TGCAGTGCGCCTCAGGGGGCTAGCGGGGTTTCGGCCTACAATGAGCAGTTCTTC. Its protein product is CSAPQGASGVSAYNEQFF.

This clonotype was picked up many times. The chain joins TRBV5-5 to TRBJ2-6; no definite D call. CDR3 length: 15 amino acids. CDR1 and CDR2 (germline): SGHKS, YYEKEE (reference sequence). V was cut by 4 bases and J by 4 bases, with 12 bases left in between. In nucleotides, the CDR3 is TGTGCCAGCAGCCTCCAGGAGCTCGGGGCCAACGTCCTGACTTTC. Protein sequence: CASSLQELGANVLTF.

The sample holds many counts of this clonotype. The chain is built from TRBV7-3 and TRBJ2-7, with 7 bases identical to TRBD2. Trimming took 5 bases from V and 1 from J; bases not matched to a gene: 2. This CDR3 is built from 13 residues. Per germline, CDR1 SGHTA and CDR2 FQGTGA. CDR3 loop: CASSPAGSYEQYF. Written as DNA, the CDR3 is TGTGCCAGCAGCCCAGCGGGGTCCTACGAGCAGTACTTC.

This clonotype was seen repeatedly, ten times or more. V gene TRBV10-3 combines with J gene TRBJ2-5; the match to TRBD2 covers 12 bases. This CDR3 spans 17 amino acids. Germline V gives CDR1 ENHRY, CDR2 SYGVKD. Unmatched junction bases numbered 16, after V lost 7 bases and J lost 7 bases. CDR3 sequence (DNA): TGTGCCATCATCCTGCTAGCGGGAGGGCCGATGGAGAGGACCCAGTACTTC. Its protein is CAIILLAGGPMERTQYF.

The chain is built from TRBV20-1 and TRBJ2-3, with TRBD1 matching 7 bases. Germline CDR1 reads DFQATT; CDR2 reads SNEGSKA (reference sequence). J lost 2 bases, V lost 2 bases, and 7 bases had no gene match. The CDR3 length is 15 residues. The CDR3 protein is CSARRDRVATDTQYF. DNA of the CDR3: TGCAGTGCTAGAAGAGACAGGGTTGCCACAGATACGCAGTATTTT.

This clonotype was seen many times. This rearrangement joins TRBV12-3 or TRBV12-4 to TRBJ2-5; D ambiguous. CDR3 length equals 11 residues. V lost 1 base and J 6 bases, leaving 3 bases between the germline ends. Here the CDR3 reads CASSLGQTQYF. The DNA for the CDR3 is TGTGCCAGCAGTTTAGGTCAGACCCAGTACTTC.

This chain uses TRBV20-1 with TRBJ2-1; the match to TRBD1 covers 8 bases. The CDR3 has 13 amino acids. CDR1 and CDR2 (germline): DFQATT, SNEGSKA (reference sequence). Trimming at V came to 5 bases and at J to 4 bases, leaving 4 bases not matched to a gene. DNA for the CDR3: TGCAGTGCTTCCGGGACAGGATACAATGAGCAGTTCTTC. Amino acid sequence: CSASGTGYNEQFF.

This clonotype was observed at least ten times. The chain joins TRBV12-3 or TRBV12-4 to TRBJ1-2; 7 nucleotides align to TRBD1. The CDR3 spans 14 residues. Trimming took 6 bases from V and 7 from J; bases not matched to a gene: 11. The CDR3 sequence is CASRLADRASGYTF. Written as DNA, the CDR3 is TGTGCCAGCAGGCTAGCTGACAGGGCGTCTGGCTACACCTTC.

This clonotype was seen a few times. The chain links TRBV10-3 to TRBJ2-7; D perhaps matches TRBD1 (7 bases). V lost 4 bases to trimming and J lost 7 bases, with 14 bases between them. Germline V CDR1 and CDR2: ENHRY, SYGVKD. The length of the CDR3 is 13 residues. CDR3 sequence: CAISAEGAGEQYF. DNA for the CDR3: TGTGCCATCAGTGCTGAGGGGGCGGGGGAGCAGTACTTC.

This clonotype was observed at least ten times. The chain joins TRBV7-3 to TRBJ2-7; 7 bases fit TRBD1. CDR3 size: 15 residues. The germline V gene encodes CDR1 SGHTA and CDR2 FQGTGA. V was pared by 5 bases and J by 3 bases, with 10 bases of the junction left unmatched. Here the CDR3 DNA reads TGTGCCAGCAGCCCCCGACAGGGATTACTCTACGAGCAGTACTTC. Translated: CASSPRQGLLYEQYF.

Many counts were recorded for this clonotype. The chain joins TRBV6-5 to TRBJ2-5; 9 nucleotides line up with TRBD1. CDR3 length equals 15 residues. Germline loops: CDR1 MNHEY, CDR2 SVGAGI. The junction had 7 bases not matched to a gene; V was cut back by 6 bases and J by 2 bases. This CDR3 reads CASRQRQGVQETQYF. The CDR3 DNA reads TGTGCCAGCAGACAACGACAGGGGGTTCAAGAGACCCAGTACTTC.

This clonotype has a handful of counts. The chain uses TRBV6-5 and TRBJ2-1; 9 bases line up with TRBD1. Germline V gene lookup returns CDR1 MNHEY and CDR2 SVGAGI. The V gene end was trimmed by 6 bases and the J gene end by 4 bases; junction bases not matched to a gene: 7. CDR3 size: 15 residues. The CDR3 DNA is TGTGCCAGCAGGAACCCGACAGGGGGGTACAATGAGCAGTTCTTC. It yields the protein CASRNPTGGYNEQFF.

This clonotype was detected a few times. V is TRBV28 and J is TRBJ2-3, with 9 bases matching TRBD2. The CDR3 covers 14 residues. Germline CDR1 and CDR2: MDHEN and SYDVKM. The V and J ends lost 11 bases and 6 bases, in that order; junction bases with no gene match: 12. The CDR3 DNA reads TGTGCCTTACGTCGGAGCGGGAGGACCGATACGCAGTATTTT. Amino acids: CALRRSGRTDTQYF.

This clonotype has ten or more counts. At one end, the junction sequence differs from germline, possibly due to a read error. CDR3 residues: CASSSGGEGKYSEQFF. CDR3 nucleotides: TGTGCCAGCAGCTCTGGCGGCGAAGGGAAGTACAGTGAGCAGTTCTTC. V gene TRBV11-3 combines with J gene TRBJ2-1; D gene unclear. Germline V gene data show CDR1 as SGHNT and CDR2 as YENEEA. This CDR3 has 16 amino acids.

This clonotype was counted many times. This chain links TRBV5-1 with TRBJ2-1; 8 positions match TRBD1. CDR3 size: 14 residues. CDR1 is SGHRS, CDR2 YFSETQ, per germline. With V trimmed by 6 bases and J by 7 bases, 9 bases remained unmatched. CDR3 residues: CASTKGQGVNEQFF. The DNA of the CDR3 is TGCGCCAGCACTAAAGGACAGGGTGTTAATGAGCAGTTCTTC.

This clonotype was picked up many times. This CDR3 reads CASSLRKATGELFF. The CDR3 nucleotides are TGTGCCAGCAGCTTGAGGAAGGCCACCGGGGAGCTGTTTTTT. The chain is built from TRBV11-3 and TRBJ2-2, with unresolved D. Trimming shortened V by 3 bases and J by 4 bases, and 9 bases separated the two germline ends. CDR3 size: 14 residues. Per the germline V gene, CDR1 is SGHNT and CDR2 is YENEEA.